These T cell receptor beta chains were read from a single sample in a study of blood T cell repertoires in COVID-19. TCRdb's copy holds only in-frame clones and misses some; the assay was immunoSEQ multiplex PCR. The sample holds approximately 72,000 clones, roughly 85% seen once. Sequencing was done on a sample of peripheral blood. The receptors come from a woman older than 75 with acute or convalescent COVID-19. The CDR3 runs from the conserved cysteine through the conserved F or W. Each record gives: J gene, V gene, CDR3 protein.

TRBJ2-3,TRBV18,CASSPPITDTQYF
TRBJ2-1,TRBV3-1/TRBV3-2,CASRPSGGSYNEQFF
TRBJ1-6,TRBV19,CASRYRGNSPLHF
TRBJ2-1,TRBV13,CASSPTSGSRVYFF
TRBJ1-5,TRBV2,CASRPTGLLNQPQHF
TRBJ2-2,TRBV5-8,CASSLRGRPTGELFF
TRBJ2-3,TRBV11-2,CASSFGEQGRGYF
TRBJ2-2,TRBV6-5,CASREGQAYTGELFF
TRBJ2-1,TRBV27,CASSRGTGGFQFF
TRBJ2-7,TRBV28,CASSLSGYEQYF
TRBJ2-7,TRBV5-4,CASWLGGEQYF
TRBJ2-3,TRBV7-2,CASSLNTGWADTQYF
TRBJ2-5,TRBV7-6,CASSSGTSGRGGTQYF
TRBJ2-2,TRBV7-7,CASSLVAGVGELFF
TRBJ2-3,TRBV18,CASLGQRSTDTQYF
TRBJ2-7,TRBV12-3/TRBV12-4,CASSLGGRGEQYF
TRBJ2-7,TRBV3-1/TRBV3-2,CASSRISPFGEQYF
TRBJ2-1,TRBV7-3,CASRLGRERNEQFF
TRBJ1-2,TRBV28,CASSLLAGVDYGYTF
TRBJ2-1,TRBV11-3,CASSLDSPLRGEQFF
TRBJ2-1,TRBV7-9,CASSDTSGSSYNEQFF
TRBJ2-6,TRBV24-1,CATSDALGTGSSGANVLTF
TRBJ1-1,TRBV4-1,CASSPRLAGRDTEAFF
TRBJ1-6,TRBV5-8,CASSDRGSFSPLHF
TRBJ2-5,TRBV12-3/TRBV12-4,CASSPGGLETQYF
TRBJ2-1,TRBV5-1,CASSYQGGDSYNEQFF
TRBJ2-4,TRBV5-1,CASSGPVWEAKNIQYF
TRBJ2-2,TRBV24-1,CATSDLGLRAGDGTGELFF
TRBJ2-1,TRBV6-5,CASSRRATSYNEQFF
TRBJ1-3,TRBV3-1/TRBV3-2,CASSQKLSGNTIYF
TRBJ2-1,TRBV15,CATSEGGMTSYNEQFF
TRBJ2-7,TRBV19,CASSIPGKTYEQYF
TRBJ2-1,TRBV7-2,CASSPRPGLAGGSYNEQFF
TRBJ1-4,TRBV11-3,CASSFGGRGYEKLFF
TRBJ2-7,TRBV13,CASGRRGNSYEQYF
TRBJ1-4,TRBV2,CASSSQGSNEKLFF
TRBJ1-1,TRBV15,CATSRTGTEAFF
TRBJ1-1,TRBV6-5,CASSSAGTPRTEAFF
TRBJ2-3,TRBV24-1,CATSDSGQSTDTQYF
TRBJ1-2,TRBV6-1,CASSEGPGFGYTF
TRBJ2-2,TRBV9,CASSVMPPSGGNTGELFF
TRBJ1-6,TRBV10-3,CAISGGENNSPLHF
TRBJ1-1,TRBV19,CASSISTVMNTEAFF
TRBJ2-1,TRBV2,CASSEGYSSEQFF
TRBJ1-3,TRBV21-1,CASRVTDGHINTIYF